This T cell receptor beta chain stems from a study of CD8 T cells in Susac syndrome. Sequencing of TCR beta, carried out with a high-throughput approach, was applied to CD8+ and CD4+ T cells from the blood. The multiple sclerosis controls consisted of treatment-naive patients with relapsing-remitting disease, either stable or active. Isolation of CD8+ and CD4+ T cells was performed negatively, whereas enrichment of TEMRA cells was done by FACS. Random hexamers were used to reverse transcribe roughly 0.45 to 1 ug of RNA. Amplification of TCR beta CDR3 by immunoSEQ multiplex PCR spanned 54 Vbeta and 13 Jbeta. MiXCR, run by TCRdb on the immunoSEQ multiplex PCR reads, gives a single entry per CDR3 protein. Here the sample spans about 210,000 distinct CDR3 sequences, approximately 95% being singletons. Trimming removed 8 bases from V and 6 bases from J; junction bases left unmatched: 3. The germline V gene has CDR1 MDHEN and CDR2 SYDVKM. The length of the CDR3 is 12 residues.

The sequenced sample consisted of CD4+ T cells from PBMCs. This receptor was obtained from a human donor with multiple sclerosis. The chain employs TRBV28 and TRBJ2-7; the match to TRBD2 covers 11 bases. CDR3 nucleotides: TGTGCCAGCTCAACTAGCGGGAGCGAGCAGTACTTC. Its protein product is CASSTSGSEQYF.